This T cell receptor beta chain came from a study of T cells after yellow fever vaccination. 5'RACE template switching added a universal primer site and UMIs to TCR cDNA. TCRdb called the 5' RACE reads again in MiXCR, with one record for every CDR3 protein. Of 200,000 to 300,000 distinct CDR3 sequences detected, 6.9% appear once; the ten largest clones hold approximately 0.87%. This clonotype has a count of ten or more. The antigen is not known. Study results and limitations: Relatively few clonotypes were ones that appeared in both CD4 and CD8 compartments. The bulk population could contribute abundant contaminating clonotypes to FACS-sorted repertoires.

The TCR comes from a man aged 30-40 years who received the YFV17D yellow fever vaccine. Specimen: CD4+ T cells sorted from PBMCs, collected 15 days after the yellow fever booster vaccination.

CDR3 protein: CATSDPTSAGELFF. In DNA form, the CDR3 reads TGTGCCACCAGTGACCCTACTAGCGCCGGGGAGCTGTTTTTT. This chain connects TRBV24-1 to TRBJ2-2; 7 nucleotides align to TRBD2. Germline CDR1 reads KGHDR; CDR2 reads SFDVKD. With V trimmed by 4 bases and J by 6 bases, 4 bases remained unmatched. There are 14 residues in the CDR3.